What follows are 5 T cell receptor beta chains derived from one specimen sequenced in a study of blood T cell repertoires in COVID-19. Repertoires were generated with immunoSEQ multiplex PCR, while TCRdb's copy carries only in-frame clones and drops some. The table shows tens of thousands of clones, with 81% occurring only once. Sequencing was done on a sample of peripheral blood. These receptors came from a man older than 75 with acute or convalescent COVID-19.

This chain links TRBV27 with TRBJ2-3; the match to TRBD1 covers 9 bases. The CDR3 consists of 14 residues. V lost 5 bases and J lost 6; bases outside the gene matches: 6. Germline values: CDR1 MNHEY, CDR2 SMNVEV (reference sequence). CDR3: CASSIRDREDTQYF. In nucleotides, the CDR3 is TGTGCCAGCAGTATCCGGGACAGGGAGGATACGCAGTATTTT.

Details on this clone: A junction boundary mismatches the germline segment, possibly from a read error. In nucleotides, the CDR3 is TGTGCCAGCAGCGAAGAACATCACACTGAAGCTTTCTTT. Translated, it gives CASSEEHHTEAFF. The chain carries TRBV14 and TRBJ1-1; D unclear. This CDR3 contains 13 residues. Germline assignment: CDR1 SGHDN and CDR2 FVKESK.

J is TRBJ2-4 and V is TRBV3-1 (or the pseudogene TRBV3-2); 10 bases line up with TRBD1. Germline-derived CDR1 and CDR2 are LGHDT and YNNKEL (reference sequence). This CDR3 has 18 residues. The trim removed 3 bases at V and 2 bases at J, leaving 10 bases unmatched. CDR3 region: CASSQLLPGQGTKNIQYF. CDR3 in DNA: TGTGCCAGCAGCCAGCTTCTTCCGGGACAGGGGACCAAAAACATTCAGTACTTC.

V is TRBV5-8 and J is TRBJ2-7; D might be TRBD1 (5 bases). Trimming left V 0 bases short and J 2 bases short, with 6 bases between. The CDR3 contains 13 residues. Per germline, CDR1 SGHTS and CDR2 YDEGEE. CDR3 residues: CASSLGRAYEQYF. The CDR3 DNA reads as TGTGCCAGCAGCTTGGGCAGGGCCTACGAGCAGTACTTC.

This clone was detected only once. V gene TRBV7-2 combines with J gene TRBJ1-1; 8 nucleotides align to TRBD1. Trimming cost V 1 base and J 1 base; bases outside gene matches: 2. Germline lookup yields CDR1 SGHTA and CDR2 FQGNSA. There are 15 residues in the CDR3. The CDR3 DNA follows: TGTGCCAGCAGCTTAGGAGGGACAGGGAACACTGAAGCTTTCTTT. It codes for CASSLGGTGNTEAFF.